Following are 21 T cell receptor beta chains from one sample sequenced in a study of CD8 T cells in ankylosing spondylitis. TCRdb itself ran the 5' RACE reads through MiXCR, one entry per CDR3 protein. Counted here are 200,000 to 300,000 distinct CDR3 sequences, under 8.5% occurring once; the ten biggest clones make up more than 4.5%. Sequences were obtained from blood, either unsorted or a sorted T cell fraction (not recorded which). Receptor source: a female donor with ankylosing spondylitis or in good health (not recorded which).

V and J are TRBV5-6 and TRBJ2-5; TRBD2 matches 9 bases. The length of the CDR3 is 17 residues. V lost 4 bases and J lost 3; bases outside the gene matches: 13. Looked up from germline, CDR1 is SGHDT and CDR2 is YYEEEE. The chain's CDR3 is CASSRPSSGEAEETQYF. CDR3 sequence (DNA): TGTGCCAGCAGCCGACCCTCTAGCGGGGAGGCGGAAGAGACCCAGTACTTC.

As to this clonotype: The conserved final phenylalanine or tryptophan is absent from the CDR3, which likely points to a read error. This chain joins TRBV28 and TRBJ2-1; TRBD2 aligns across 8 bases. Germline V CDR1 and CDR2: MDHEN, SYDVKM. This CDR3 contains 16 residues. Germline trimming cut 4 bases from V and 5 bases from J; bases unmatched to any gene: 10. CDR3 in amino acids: CASSSPPGLGDNEQFL. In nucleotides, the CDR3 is TGTGCCAGCAGTTCTCCTCCGGGACTAGGGGACAATGAGCAGTTCCTC.

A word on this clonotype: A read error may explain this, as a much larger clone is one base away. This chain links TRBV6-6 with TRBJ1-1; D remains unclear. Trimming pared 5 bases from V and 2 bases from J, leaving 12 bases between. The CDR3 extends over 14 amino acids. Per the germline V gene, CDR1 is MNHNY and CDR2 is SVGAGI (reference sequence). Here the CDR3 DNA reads TGTGCCAGCAGTCGTCCGAACATCAACACTGAAGCTTTCTTT. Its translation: CASSRPNINTEAFF.

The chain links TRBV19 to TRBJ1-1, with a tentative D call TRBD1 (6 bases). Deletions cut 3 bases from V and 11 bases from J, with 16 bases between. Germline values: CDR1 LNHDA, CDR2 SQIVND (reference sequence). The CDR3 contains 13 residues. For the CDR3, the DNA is TGTGCCAGTAGTATGGGTTTGGGGGGCAGGGCTTTCTTT. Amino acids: CASSMGLGGRAFF.

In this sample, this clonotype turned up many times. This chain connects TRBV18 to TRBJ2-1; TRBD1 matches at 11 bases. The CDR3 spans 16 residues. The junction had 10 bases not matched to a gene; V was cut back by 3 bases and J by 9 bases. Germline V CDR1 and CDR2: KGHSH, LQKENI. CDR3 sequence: CASSPRGTGGKGEQFF. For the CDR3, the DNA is TGTGCCAGCTCACCTCGCGGGACAGGGGGTAAGGGTGAGCAGTTCTTC.

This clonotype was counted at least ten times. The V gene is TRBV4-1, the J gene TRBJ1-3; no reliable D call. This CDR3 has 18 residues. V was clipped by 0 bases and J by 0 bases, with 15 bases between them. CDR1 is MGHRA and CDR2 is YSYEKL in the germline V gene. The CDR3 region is CASSQEPQLKSSGNTIYF. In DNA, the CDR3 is TGCGCCAGCAGCCAAGAGCCCCAGCTCAAGAGCTCTGGAAACACCATATATTTT.

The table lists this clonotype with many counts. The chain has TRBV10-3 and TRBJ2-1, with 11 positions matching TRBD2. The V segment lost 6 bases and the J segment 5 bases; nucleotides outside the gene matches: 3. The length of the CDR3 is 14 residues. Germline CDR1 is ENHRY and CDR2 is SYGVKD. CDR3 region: CAISIAGGNNEQFF. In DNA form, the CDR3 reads TGTGCCATCAGCATAGCGGGAGGGAACAATGAGCAGTTCTTC.

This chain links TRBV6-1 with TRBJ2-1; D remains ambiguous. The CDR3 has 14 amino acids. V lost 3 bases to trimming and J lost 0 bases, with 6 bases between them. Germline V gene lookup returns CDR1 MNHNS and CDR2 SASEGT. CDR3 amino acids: CASSEGFSYNEQFF. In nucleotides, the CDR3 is TGTGCCAGCAGTGAGGGGTTCTCCTACAATGAGCAGTTCTTC.

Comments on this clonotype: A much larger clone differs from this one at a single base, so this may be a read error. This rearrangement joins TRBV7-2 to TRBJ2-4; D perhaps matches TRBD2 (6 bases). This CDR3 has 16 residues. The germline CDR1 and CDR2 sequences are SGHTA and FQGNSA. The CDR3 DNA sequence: TGTGCCGGCAGCTTAGAAGGGACTCGGGCCAAAAACATTCAGTACTTC. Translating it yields CAGSLEGTRAKNIQYF.

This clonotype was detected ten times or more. The CDR3 DNA follows: TGTGCCAGCAGGCCGGGACTGCTCGAGCAGTACTTC. Its protein is CASRPGLLEQYF. V and J are TRBV28 and TRBJ2-7, with a weak D call TRBD2 (6 bases). This CDR3 contains 12 residues. V was pared by 6 bases and J by 6 bases, with 12 bases between. The germline gives CDR1 MDHEN, CDR2 SYDVKM.

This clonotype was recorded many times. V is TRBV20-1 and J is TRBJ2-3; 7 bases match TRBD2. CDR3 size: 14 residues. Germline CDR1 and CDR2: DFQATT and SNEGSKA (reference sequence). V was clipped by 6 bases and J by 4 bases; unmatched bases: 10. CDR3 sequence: CSAGTTTTSDTQYF. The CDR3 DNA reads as TGCAGTGCAGGGACTACCACCACATCAGATACGCAGTATTTT.

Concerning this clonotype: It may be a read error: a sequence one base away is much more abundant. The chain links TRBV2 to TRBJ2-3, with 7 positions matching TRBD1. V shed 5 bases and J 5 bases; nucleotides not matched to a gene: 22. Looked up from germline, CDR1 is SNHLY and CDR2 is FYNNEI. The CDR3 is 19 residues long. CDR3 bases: TGTGCCAGCAGTTTATCGGGACAGTCCCCCGTACGACTTGGAGATACGCAGTATTTT. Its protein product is CASSLSGQSPVRLGDTQYF.

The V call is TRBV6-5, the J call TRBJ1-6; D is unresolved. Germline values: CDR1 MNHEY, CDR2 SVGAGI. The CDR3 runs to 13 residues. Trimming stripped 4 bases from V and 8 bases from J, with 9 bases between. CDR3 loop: CASSSDVDSPLHF. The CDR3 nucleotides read TGTGCCAGCAGTTCGGACGTTGATTCACCCCTCCACTTT.

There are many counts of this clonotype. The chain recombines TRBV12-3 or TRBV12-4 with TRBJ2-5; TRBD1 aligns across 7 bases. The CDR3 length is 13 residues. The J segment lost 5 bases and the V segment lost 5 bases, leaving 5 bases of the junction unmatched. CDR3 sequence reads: CASSPDRVETQYF. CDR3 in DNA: TGTGCCAGCAGTCCAGACAGGGTGGAGACCCAGTACTTC.

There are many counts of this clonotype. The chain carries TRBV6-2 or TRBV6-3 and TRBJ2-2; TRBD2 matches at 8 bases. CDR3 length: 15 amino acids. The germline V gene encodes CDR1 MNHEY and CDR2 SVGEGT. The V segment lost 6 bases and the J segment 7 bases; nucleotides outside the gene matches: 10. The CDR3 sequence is CASRPGLGMVGELFF. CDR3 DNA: TGTGCCAGCAGACCGGGACTAGGAATGGTCGGGGAGCTGTTTTTT.

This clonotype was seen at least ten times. CDR3 loop: CASSLWPSEQYF. The DNA of the CDR3 is TGTGCCAGCAGTTTATGGCCCTCCGAGCAGTACTTC. V usage is TRBV12-3 or TRBV12-4 and J usage is TRBJ2-7; the D is unclear. The CDR3 extends over 12 amino acids. V was pared by 2 bases and J by 6 bases, with 8 bases between.

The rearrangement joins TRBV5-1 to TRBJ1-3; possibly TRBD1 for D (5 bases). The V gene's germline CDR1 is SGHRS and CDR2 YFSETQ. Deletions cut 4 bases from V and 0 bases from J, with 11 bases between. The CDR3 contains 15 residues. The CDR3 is CASSTDRSSGNTIYF. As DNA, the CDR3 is TGCGCCAGCAGCACCGACAGATCCTCTGGAAACACCATATATTTT. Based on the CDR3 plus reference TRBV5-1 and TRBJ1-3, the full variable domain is KAGVTQTPRYLIKTRGQQVTLSCSPISGHRSVSWYQQTPGQGLQFLFEYFSETQRNKGNFPGRFSGRQFSNSRSEMNVSTLELGDSALYLCASSTDRSSGNTIYFGEGSWLTVV.

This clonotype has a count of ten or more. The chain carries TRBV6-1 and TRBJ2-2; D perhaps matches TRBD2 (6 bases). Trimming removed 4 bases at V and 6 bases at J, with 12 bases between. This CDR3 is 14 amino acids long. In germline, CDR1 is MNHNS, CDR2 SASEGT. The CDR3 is CASSVSLAPGELFF. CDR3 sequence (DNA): TGTGCCAGCAGTGTATCACTAGCCCCCGGGGAGCTGTTTTTT.

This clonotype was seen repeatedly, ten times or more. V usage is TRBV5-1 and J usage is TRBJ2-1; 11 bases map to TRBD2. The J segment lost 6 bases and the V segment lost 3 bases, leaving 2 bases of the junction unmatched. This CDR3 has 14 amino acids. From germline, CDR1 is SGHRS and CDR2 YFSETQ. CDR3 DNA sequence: TGCGCCAGCAGCTCGACTAGCGGGACCAATGAGCAGTTCTTC. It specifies CASSSTSGTNEQFF.

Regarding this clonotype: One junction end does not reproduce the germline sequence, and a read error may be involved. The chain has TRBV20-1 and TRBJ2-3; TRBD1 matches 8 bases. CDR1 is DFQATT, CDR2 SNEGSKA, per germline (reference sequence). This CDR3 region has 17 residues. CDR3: CCARDKDRVPTTDTQYF. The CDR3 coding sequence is TGCTGTGCTAGAGATAAGGACAGGGTACCCACCACAGATACGCAGTATTTT.

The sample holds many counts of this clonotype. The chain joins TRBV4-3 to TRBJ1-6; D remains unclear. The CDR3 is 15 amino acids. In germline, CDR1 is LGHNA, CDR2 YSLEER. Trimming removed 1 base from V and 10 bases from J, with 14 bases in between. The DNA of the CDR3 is TGCGCCAGCAGCCAAGGGAAGGGCCTTGGGTCACCCCTCCACTTT. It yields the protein CASSQGKGLGSPLHF.